Included here is one T cell receptor (beta chain) sequence, with context. What it binds is not known. Looked up from germline, CDR1 is SQVTM and CDR2 is ANQGSEA. V shed 4 bases and J shed 0 bases, with 12 bases lying between them. The CDR3 has 14 residues. PCR employed 60 Vbeta and 13 Jbeta primers. Sequenced by immunoSEQ multiplex PCR; TCRdb stores in-frame clones only, minus some. The table records approximately 97,000 clones, 81% of them present only once. These data are taken from a study of cytomegalovirus exposure and HLA in healthy donors. Study-level results: In a later analysis, donors in an Asian-associated ancestry cluster reportedly had fewer N-insertions in productive TCRs than the cohort mean.

The source of this sequence is a woman between 65 and 79 years old in good health and CMV-seropositive. The sequencing sample was made of PBMCs. The chain joins TRBV29-1 to TRBJ1-1; D is unclear. DNA of the CDR3: TGCAGCGTTGGTGAATGGGCTTTGAACACTGAAGCTTTCTTT. Translating it yields CSVGEWALNTEAFF.